This T cell receptor beta chain was sequenced in a study of OX40 agonist ivuxolimab in advanced cancers. Study at large: Patients achieving partial responses numbered three: one hepatocellular carcinoma case and two cutaneous melanoma cases.

The repertoire was sequenced with immunoSEQ multiplex PCR; TCRdb's copy has only in-frame clones and lacks some. Among around 26,000 clones listed, roughly 90% were seen once. The length of the CDR3 is 13 residues. The germline gives CDR1 SGHRS, CDR2 YFSETQ. The V end lost 2 bases, the J end lost 2 bases, and 4 bases lay between the germline ends. This receptor was taken from an adult with an advanced solid tumor such as melanoma, head and neck, liver or kidney cancer. The chain combines TRBV5-1 with TRBJ2-2; D gene unclear. The sequences come from CD4+ or CD8+ T cells sorted from blood, collected in a trial of the OX40 agonist ivuxolimab. This CDR3 is CASSFDNTGELFF. The DNA for the CDR3 is TGCGCCAGCAGCTTTGATAACACCGGGGAGCTGTTTTTT.